A single sample gave rise to the 12 T cell receptor beta chains below, sequenced in a study of a mutant IDH1 vaccine in newly diagnosed glioma. Sequencing was performed with immunoSEQ multiplex PCR; in TCRdb, only in-frame clones are kept and a portion is missing. The sample lists tens of thousands of clones, around 82% seen once, with 4.6% in the top ten. The sample's time point: baseline, week 1 (first vaccination visit). As for treatment: pre-vaccination baseline after standard-of-care therapy. This material consisted of peripheral blood mononuclear cells (PBMCs), taken from a glioma patient treated with radiotherapy, temozolomide or both. All receptors derive from a woman aged 18 to 35 with glioma. Some clones in this sample may be carry-over from other donors' samples.

The rearrangement uses TRBV15 and TRBJ2-1; 8 bases map to TRBD2. The V segment lost 2 bases and the J segment 7 bases; nucleotides outside the gene matches: 10. The length of the CDR3 is 16 residues. In germline, CDR1 is LNHNV, CDR2 YYDKDF (reference sequence). As DNA, the CDR3 is TGTGCCACCAGCAGAAGTAGCGGGACCGGGGAGAATGAGCAGTTCTTC. This translates into CATSRSSGTGENEQFF.

The CDR3 sequence: CASSPGQGGQPQHF. CDR3 bases: TGTGCCAGTAGCCCTGGACAGGGGGGTCAGCCCCAGCATTTT. This sequence joins TRBV19 and TRBJ1-5, with 10 bases that match TRBD1. CDR1 is LNHDA, CDR2 SQIVND, per germline (reference sequence). This CDR3 has 14 residues. V trimming: 6 bases; J trimming: 6 bases; junction bases outside the gene matches: 5.

This clone came up once. The rearrangement uses TRBV7-2 and TRBJ2-7; D remains unclear. The V end lost 3 bases, the J end lost 5 bases, and 8 bases lay between the germline ends. The CDR3 runs 12 residues. The V gene's germline CDR1 is SGHTA and CDR2 FQGNSA. This CDR3 is CASSFELNEQYF. CDR3 DNA: TGTGCCAGCAGCTTCGAGCTTAACGAGCAGTACTTC. The full variable domain, in which reference TRBV7-2 and TRBJ2-7 provide the parts outside the CDR3, is GAGVSQSPSNKVTEKGKDVELRCDPISGHTALYWYRQSLGQGLEFLIYFQGNSAPDKSGLPSDRFSAERTGGSVSTLTIQRTQQEDSAVYLCASSFELNEQYFGPGTRLTVT.

This chain joins TRBV7-9 and TRBJ2-5; 7 bases match TRBD2. The V and J ends lost 5 bases and 3 bases, in that order; junction bases with no gene match: 6. CDR1 SEHNR and CDR2 FQNEAQ come from the germline V gene (reference sequence). The CDR3 consists of 14 residues. CDR3 loop: CASSAAGGKETQYF. CDR3 DNA sequence: TGTGCCAGCAGCGCAGCCGGGGGGAAAGAGACCCAGTACTTC.

The chain has TRBV27 and TRBJ1-5; 11 bases align to TRBD1. This CDR3 spans 16 amino acids. The germline CDR1 and CDR2 sequences are MNHEY and SMNVEV (reference sequence). Unmatched junction bases numbered 8, after V lost 3 bases and J lost 7 bases. The CDR3 nucleotides read TGTGCCAGCAGTTTGGGGACAGGGGGAGGGTACCAGCCCCAGCATTTT. Translating it yields CASSLGTGGGYQPQHF.

The chain combines TRBV4-3 with TRBJ1-2, with D unclear. This CDR3 contains 13 residues. Germline V CDR1 and CDR2: LGHNA, YSLEER. Trimming took off 1 base at V and 4 bases at J, with 7 bases between the two ends. The CDR3 DNA is TGCGCCAGCAGCCAAGCAGGCGGCTATGGCTACACCTTC. Residues: CASSQAGGYGYTF.

The chain has TRBV9 and TRBJ1-5; a weak D match, TRBD1 (5 bases). V lost 3 bases and J 7 bases, leaving 23 bases between the germline ends. The CDR3 covers 17 residues. In germline, CDR1 is SGDLS, CDR2 YYNGEE. The CDR3 region is CASSEGAGEGSGQPQHF. CDR3 in DNA: TGTGCCAGCAGCGAAGGGGCAGGAGAAGGGTCGGGGCAGCCCCAGCATTTT.

Here the CDR3 reads CASSLGQVYYEQYF. CDR3 bases: TGTGCCAGCAGTTTGGGACAGGTTTACTACGAGCAGTACTTC. The rearrangement links TRBV6-5 to TRBJ2-7; 8 nucleotides line up with TRBD1. CDR1 MNHEY and CDR2 SVGAGI come from the germline V gene. There are 14 residues in the CDR3. V shed 4 bases and J 3 bases; nucleotides not matched to a gene: 5.

The chain combines TRBV9 with TRBJ1-3; the D gene is possibly TRBD1 (5 bases). This CDR3 region has 14 residues. The V gene's germline CDR1 is SGDLS and CDR2 YYNGEE. V lost 5 bases and J 0 bases, leaving 9 bases between the germline ends. The CDR3 reads CASSDRASGNTIYF. Written as DNA, the CDR3 is TGTGCCAGCAGTGACAGAGCCTCTGGAAACACCATATATTTT.

This clone was recorded only once. The chain uses TRBV12-2 and TRBJ2-5; TRBD1, the table's D call, was not compared with the DNA. TRBV12-2 is tagged as a pseudogene. The CDR3 is 18 amino acids. The CDR3 DNA reads as TGTGCAAGTCGACCCAACCTACGGCAAGGGGCTCATAGGAAGACCCAGTACTTC. Its translation: CASRPNLRQGAHRKTQYF.

This chain connects TRBV6-1 to TRBJ2-7; D remains ambiguous. Trimming took 1 base from V and 2 from J, leaving 9 bases between them. CDR3 length: 14 residues. CDR1 and CDR2 from the germline V gene are MNHNS and SASEGT. The CDR3 nucleotides read TGTGCCAGCAGTGAAGTTAGGATTACCTACGAGCAGTACTTC. It translates to CASSEVRITYEQYF.

This clone was recorded once. This sequence joins TRBV5-1 and TRBJ1-1; D gene unclear. CDR1 and CDR2 (germline): SGHRS, YFSETQ. There are 17 residues in the CDR3. With 0 bases removed from V and 1 base from J, the gap between germline ends came to 16 bases. The CDR3 loop reads CASSLARPGYTNTEAFF. In DNA form, the CDR3 reads TGCGCCAGCAGCTTGGCCCGGCCAGGATATACGAACACTGAAGCTTTCTTT.